What follows are 9 T cell receptor beta chains derived from one specimen sequenced in a study of blood T cell repertoires in COVID-19. Clones were sequenced by immunoSEQ multiplex PCR, and TCRdb holds only the in-frame ones, with some missing. The table includes some 170,000 clones, about 88% detected once. The sample consisted of PBMCs or T cells enriched from blood (not recorded which). Source of these receptors: a human donor with acute COVID-19. The donor label of this sample is uncertain.

This chain uses TRBV30 with TRBJ1-1; D remains unclear. Germline loops: CDR1 GTSNPN, CDR2 SVGIG (reference sequence). V gave up 5 bases and J gave up 11 bases, with 15 bases separating them. The CDR3 is made up of 11 amino acids. The CDR3 nucleotides read TGTGCCTGGGGACCCAGCGCGGGGGCTTTCTTT. This gives the protein CAWGPSAGAFF.

The chain is built from TRBV5-4 and TRBJ2-7, with TRBD1 matching 7 bases. The CDR3 consists of 12 residues. With V trimmed by 10 bases and J by 5 bases, 9 bases remained unmatched. Germline V gene lookup returns CDR1 SGHNT and CDR2 YYREEE (reference sequence). The CDR3 DNA sequence: TGTGCCGGAAACAGGGGTAGCGACGAGCAGTACTTC. Its translation is CAGNRGSDEQYF.

This clone occurred once. The chain employs TRBV11-2 and TRBJ2-1; D is possibly TRBD1 (7 bases). The ends were cut back, 4 bases at V and 3 bases at J, with 19 bases in the middle. The CDR3 is 17 residues long. Looked up from germline, CDR1 is SGHAT and CDR2 is FQNNGV. CDR3 sequence (DNA): TGTGCCAGCAGCTCTCCCCGGCCAGGGGGACTCTACAATGAGCAGTTCTTC. This sequence encodes CASSSPRPGGLYNEQFF. Full variable domain (remainder filled in from reference TRBV11-2 and TRBJ2-1): EAGVAQSPRYKIIEKRQSVAFWCNPISGHATLYWYQQILGQGPKLLIQFQNNGVVDDSQLPKDRFSAERLKGVDSTLKIQPAKLEDSAVYLCASSSPRPGGLYNEQFFGPGTRLTVL.

V usage is TRBV19 and J usage is TRBJ1-5; 7 bases align to TRBD1. V lost 3 bases and J lost 2; bases outside the gene matches: 10. The CDR3 consists of 17 residues. The germline V gene encodes CDR1 LNHDA and CDR2 SQIVND (reference sequence). CDR3 loop: CASSISSGGRGNQPQHF. DNA for the CDR3: TGTGCCAGTAGTATCTCCTCAGGGGGAAGGGGCAATCAGCCCCAGCATTTT.

This clone was recorded only once. The chain joins TRBV27 to TRBJ1-4; tentatively, D is TRBD1 (6 bases). V gave up 2 bases and J gave up 0 bases, with 13 bases separating them. Germline V lookup: CDR1 MNHEY, CDR2 SMNVEV (reference sequence). The CDR3 is made up of 17 amino acids. CDR3 region: CASSLRQGTSTNEKLFF. The CDR3 DNA reads TGTGCCAGCAGTTTACGGCAGGGGACCTCAACTAATGAAAAACTGTTTTTT.

The CDR3 here is CASSLEGSPTETAFNEKLFF. The CDR3 bases are TGTGCCAGCAGCTTAGAAGGTTCGCCTACCGAGACAGCTTTTAATGAAAAACTGTTTTTT. V and J are TRBV7-3 and TRBJ1-4; weak D call: TRBD1 (5 bases). Trimming stripped 2 bases from V and 4 bases from J, with 26 bases between. Germline V CDR1 and CDR2: SGHTA, FQGTGA. The CDR3 covers 20 residues.

The chain has TRBV7-9 and TRBJ1-1, with D possibly matching TRBD1 (5 bases). Germline assignment: CDR1 SEHNR and CDR2 FQNEAQ (reference sequence). V shed 2 bases and J shed 1 base, with 14 bases lying between them. This CDR3 is 16 amino acids long. The chain's CDR3 is CASSLKLGLWNTEAFF. The CDR3 DNA sequence: TGTGCCAGCAGCTTAAAATTGGGACTTTGGAACACTGAAGCTTTCTTT.

This chain connects TRBV12-3 or TRBV12-4 to TRBJ2-3; 7 bases are a match to TRBD2. The CDR3 consists of 13 residues. With V trimmed by 5 bases and J by 8 bases, 7 bases remained unmatched. This CDR3 reads CASSPPGGGTQYF. The CDR3 nucleotides read TGTGCCAGCAGTCCCCCGGGGGGAGGTACGCAGTATTTT.

This clone was picked up one time. The rearrangement joins TRBV7-3 to TRBJ2-3; 10 bases are shared with TRBD2. CDR1 is SGHTA, CDR2 FQGTGA, per germline. The CDR3 runs 14 residues. The V segment lost 6 bases and the J segment 6 bases; nucleotides outside the gene matches: 6. CDR3 DNA sequence: TGTGCCAGCAGAGAAACTAGCGGGGCCGATACGCAGTATTTT. This codes for CASRETSGADTQYF.